The 16 T cell receptor beta chains given below trace back to one sample, sequenced in a study of PD-L1 blockade in urothelial cancer. Time point of the sample: pretreatment peripheral blood. Generated by immunoSEQ multiplex PCR, the TCRdb table keeps only in-frame clones and is missing some. Among about 80,000 clones, around four fifths were seen once, and the ten largest hold about 6.2%. Specimen: PBMCs, collected around atezolizumab (anti-PD-L1) treatment. The receptors stem from a man aged 35 to 55 with urothelial cancer.

The V call is TRBV28, the J call TRBJ1-2; TRBD1 matches at 7 bases. Germline CDR1 reads MDHEN; CDR2 reads SYDVKM. With 10 bases clipped from V and 1 base from J, the junction kept 6 bases outside the gene matches. This CDR3 comprises 13 residues. The CDR3 nucleotides are TGTGCCACCCGGGACAGCTTTAACTATGGCTACACCTTC. Residues: CATRDSFNYGYTF.

The CDR3 nucleotides are TGTGCCAGCAGTCCCCCGTCTAGCGGAAACACCGGGGAGCTGTTTTTT. Its translation: CASSPPSSGNTGELFF. This chain joins TRBV28 and TRBJ2-2; 7 positions agree with TRBD2. The CDR3 loop spans 16 amino acids. Germline CDR1 reads MDHEN; CDR2 reads SYDVKM. V gave up 5 bases and J gave up 2 bases; unmatched junction bases: 8.

This clone has just one count. J is TRBJ2-3 and V is TRBV11-3; D uncertain. Germline lookup yields CDR1 SGHNT and CDR2 YENEEA. This CDR3 comprises 13 residues. Trimming pared 2 bases from V and 4 bases from J, leaving 7 bases between. CDR3 in amino acids: CASSLISADTQYF. The DNA for the CDR3 is TGTGCCAGCAGCTTAATCTCGGCAGATACGCAGTATTTT. The full variable domain, in which reference TRBV11-3 and TRBJ2-3 provide the parts outside the CDR3, is EAGVVQSPRYKIIEKKQPVAFWCNPISGHNTLYWYLQNLGQGPELLIRYENEEAVDDSQLPKDRFSAERLKGVDSTLKIQPAELGDSAVYLCASSLISADTQYFGPGTRLTVL.

The chain joins TRBV5-4 to TRBJ2-1; 8 bases map to TRBD2. CDR1 SGHNT and CDR2 YYREEE come from the germline V gene (reference sequence). After removal of 0 bases from V and 8 bases from J, the junction contained 10 bases not matched to a gene. This CDR3 region has 16 residues. The CDR3 region is CASSLAIGREADEQFF. The CDR3 DNA follows: TGTGCCAGCAGCTTGGCCATTGGGCGGGAGGCGGATGAGCAGTTCTTC.

This chain joins TRBV5-4 and TRBJ1-2; TRBD1 might be the D (5 bases). The V end lost 9 bases, the J end lost 3 bases, and 12 bases lay between the germline ends. CDR1 is SGHNT and CDR2 is YYREEE in the germline V gene (reference sequence). This CDR3 is 12 amino acids long. This chain's CDR3 is CATQGGDYGYTF. DNA of the CDR3: TGTGCCACCCAGGGCGGGGACTATGGCTACACCTTC.

This chain uses TRBV20-1 with TRBJ1-4; D may be TRBD1 (5 bases). Germline assignment: CDR1 DFQATT and CDR2 SNEGSKA (reference sequence). The length of the CDR3 is 11 residues. The CDR3 protein is CSHRKEEKLFF. The CDR3 DNA sequence: TGCAGCCACAGGAAGGAGGAAAAACTGTTTTTT.

The genes are TRBV5-1 and TRBJ2-7, with D perhaps matching TRBD2 (6 bases). The CDR3 has 15 residues. CDR1 and CDR2 from the germline V gene are SGHRS and YFSETQ. The germline V and J ends were trimmed by 4 bases and 1 base, with 15 bases remaining between them. The CDR3 nucleotides read TGCGCCAGCAGCCCGGGAGACAGTCAATCCTACGAGCAGTACTTC. Translating gives CASSPGDSQSYEQYF.

The V call is TRBV7-9, the J call TRBJ2-1, with 12 bases that match TRBD2. V lost 4 bases and J lost 7; bases outside the gene matches: 17. This CDR3 has 19 residues. Germline CDR1 and CDR2: SEHNR and FQNEAQ (reference sequence). This CDR3 is CASSSSFRTSGTLWNEQFF. CDR3 nucleotides: TGTGCCAGCAGCTCGAGCTTTCGGACTAGCGGGACCCTGTGGAATGAGCAGTTCTTC.

This clone was counted a few times. The CDR3 is CASSFGNEQFF. CDR3 coding DNA: TGTGCCAGCAGCTTCGGCAATGAGCAGTTCTTC. This rearrangement joins TRBV7-2 to TRBJ2-1; D is undetermined. CDR1 is SGHTA and CDR2 is FQGNSA in the germline V gene. V was cut by 3 bases and J by 6 bases, with 3 bases left in between. There are 11 residues in the CDR3.

The gene calls are TRBV5-4 and TRBJ2-5; 15 nucleotides match TRBD2. This CDR3 comprises 17 residues. The ends lost 3 bases at V and 3 bases at J; junction bases unmatched: 6. Germline V gene data show CDR1 as SGHNT and CDR2 as YYREEE (reference sequence). The chain's CDR3 is CASSSPGTSGRKETQYF. Here the CDR3 DNA reads TGTGCCAGCAGCTCCCCGGGGACTAGCGGGAGGAAAGAGACCCAGTACTTC.

The chain is built from TRBV5-1 and TRBJ2-1; a weak D match, TRBD2 (6 bases). Germline values: CDR1 SGHRS, CDR2 YFSETQ. V lost 2 bases, J lost 8 bases, and 14 bases lay in between. The CDR3 extends over 14 amino acids. The CDR3 loop is CASSFTGTVDEQFF. Here the CDR3 DNA reads TGCGCCAGCAGCTTCACCGGGACTGTCGATGAGCAGTTCTTC.

This chain links TRBV5-1 with TRBJ1-5, with a tentative D call TRBD1 (5 bases). CDR3 length: 15 amino acids. Germline CDR1 is SGHRS and CDR2 is YFSETQ. V gave up 4 bases and J gave up 7 bases, with 18 bases separating them. The DNA of the CDR3 is TGCGCCAGCAGCAAGGGGACCGGGGGAGGCCAGCCCCAGCATTTT. Its translation: CASSKGTGGGQPQHF.

V and J are TRBV28 and TRBJ1-2, with TRBD1 as a possible D gene (5 bases). The CDR3 runs to 14 residues. The germline V gene has CDR1 MDHEN and CDR2 SYDVKM. The V end lost 7 bases, the J end lost 2 bases, and 14 bases lay between the germline ends. CDR3 in DNA: TGTGCCAGCACCACAAACGGGGGGAACTATGGCTACACCTTC. Protein: CASTTNGGNYGYTF.

This chain links TRBV28 with TRBJ1-2; D is unclear. Trimming took 8 bases from V and 0 from J, leaving 13 bases between them. CDR1 MDHEN and CDR2 SYDVKM come from the germline V gene. The CDR3 is 14 amino acids. For the CDR3, the DNA is TGTGCCAGCCGCTGGCAGGCAACTAACTATGGCTACACCTTC. This gives the protein CASRWQATNYGYTF.

Worth noting for this clone: The same CDR3 is also encoded by other DNA sequences in this sample. The CDR3 protein is CASSLGTGGYEQYF. The CDR3 nucleotides read TGTGCCAGCAGCTTAGGGACAGGAGGATACGAGCAGTACTTC. The chain joins TRBV11-2 to TRBJ2-7; 7 nucleotides match TRBD1. There are 14 residues in the CDR3. Germline CDR1 and CDR2: SGHAT and FQNNGV. V was pared by 1 base and J by 4 bases, with 4 bases of the junction left unmatched. The full variable domain, its missing parts supplied by reference TRBV11-2 and TRBJ2-7, is EAGVAQSPRYKIIEKRQSVAFWCNPISGHATLYWYQQILGQGPKLLIQFQNNGVVDDSQLPKDRFSAERLKGVDSTLKIQPAKLEDSAVYLCASSLGTGGYEQYFGPGTRLTVT.

V is TRBV30 and J is TRBJ2-1; D is perhaps TRBD1 (6 bases). Trimming took off 1 base at V and 4 bases at J, with 20 bases between the two ends. CDR3 size: 17 residues. CDR1 and CDR2 (germline): GTSNPN, SVGIG (reference sequence). CDR3 DNA: TGTGCCTGGAGTGAGATGGGGGCGGCCGGTTTTTACAATGAGCAGTTCTTC. It specifies CAWSEMGAAGFYNEQFF.